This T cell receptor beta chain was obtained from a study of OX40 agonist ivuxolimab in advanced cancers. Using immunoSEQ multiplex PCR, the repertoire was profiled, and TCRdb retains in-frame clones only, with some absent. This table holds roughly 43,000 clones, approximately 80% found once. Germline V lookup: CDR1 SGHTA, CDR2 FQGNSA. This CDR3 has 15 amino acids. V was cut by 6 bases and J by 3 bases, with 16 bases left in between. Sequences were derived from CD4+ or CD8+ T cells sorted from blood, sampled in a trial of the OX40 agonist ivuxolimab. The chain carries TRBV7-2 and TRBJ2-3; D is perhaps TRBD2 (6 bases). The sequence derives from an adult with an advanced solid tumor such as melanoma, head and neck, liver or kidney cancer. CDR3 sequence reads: CASRSQAGPTDTQYF. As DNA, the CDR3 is TGTGCCAGCAGGTCCCAGGCGGGGCCGACAGATACGCAGTATTTT. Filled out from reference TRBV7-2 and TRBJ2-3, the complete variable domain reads GAGVSQSPSNKVTEKGKDVELRCDPISGHTALYWYRQSLGQGLEFLIYFQGNSAPDKSGLPSDRFSAERTGGSVSTLTIQRTQQEDSAVYLCASRSQAGPTDTQYFGPGTRLTVL.